This entry lists 27 T cell receptor beta chains sequenced from one sample in a study of OX40 agonist ivuxolimab in advanced cancers. This table comes from immunoSEQ multiplex PCR, and its TCRdb copy is limited to in-frame clones, with some not included. The table records about 70,000 clones, roughly 90% of them present only once. Sequencing was performed on CD4+ or CD8+ T cells sorted from blood, taken in a trial of the OX40 agonist ivuxolimab. These receptors were taken from an adult with an advanced solid tumor such as melanoma, head and neck, liver or kidney cancer.

This clone was detected once. The rearrangement links TRBV5-5 to TRBJ2-5; D may be TRBD1 (5 bases). The CDR3 sequence is 15 residues long. Between the trimmed V and J ends, which lost 1 base and 5 bases, there was a span of 15 bases. CDR1 is SGHKS, CDR2 YYEKEE, per germline (reference sequence). In DNA form, the CDR3 reads TGTGCCAGCAGCTTGCCCCTTGGGGCAGGGGAGACCCAGTACTTC. Its protein is CASSLPLGAGETQYF.

V is TRBV27 and J is TRBJ1-1; no reliable D call. V lost 5 bases and J lost 1, with 8 bases in between. This CDR3 has 13 amino acids. Germline V lookup: CDR1 MNHEY, CDR2 SMNVEV (reference sequence). As DNA, the CDR3 is TGTGCCAGCAGTCTATGGGGGAACACTGAAGCTTTCTTT. This translates into CASSLWGNTEAFF.

The rearrangement joins TRBV6-1 to TRBJ1-2; D is unresolved. This CDR3 comprises 15 residues. Trimming took off 2 bases at V and 0 bases at J, with 10 bases between the two ends. Germline CDR1 reads MNHNS; CDR2 reads SASEGT. The chain's CDR3 is CASSELPVPNYGYTF. CDR3 bases: TGTGCCAGCAGTGAACTTCCAGTTCCTAACTATGGCTACACCTTC.

The chain combines TRBV4-1 with TRBJ1-1; 9 nucleotides match TRBD1. Germline CDR1 is MGHRA and CDR2 is YSYEKL. The CDR3 totals 15 residues. V lost 1 base, J lost 4 bases, and 4 bases stayed unmatched. This chain's CDR3 is CASSQVTGGVTEAFF. The CDR3 nucleotides are TGCGCCAGCAGCCAAGTCACAGGGGGCGTCACTGAAGCTTTCTTT.

The CDR3, as DNA: TGTGCCAGCGGGGCAGACAGGGGCTCTGGAAACACCATATATTTT. Protein product: CASGADRGSGNTIYF. V gene TRBV11-2 combines with J gene TRBJ1-3; 8 bases line up with TRBD1. The CDR3 is 15 amino acids. CDR1 and CDR2 (germline): SGHAT, FQNNGV. The trim removed 8 bases at V and 0 bases at J, leaving 6 bases unmatched.

The rearrangement uses TRBV4-3 and TRBJ2-1, with 13 nucleotides matching TRBD2. This CDR3 has 15 amino acids. Looked up from germline, CDR1 is LGHNA and CDR2 is YSLEER. The V gene end was trimmed by 3 bases and the J gene end by 7 bases; junction bases not matched to a gene: 3. The CDR3 loop reads CASSQPGLAGNEQFF. CDR3 nucleotide sequence: TGCGCCAGCAGCCAGCCGGGACTAGCGGGGAATGAGCAGTTCTTC.

The genes are TRBV9 and TRBJ2-3; 10 bases line up with TRBD2. Germline V gives CDR1 SGDLS, CDR2 YYNGEE. The CDR3 loop spans 16 amino acids. V gave up 3 bases and J gave up 3 bases; unmatched junction bases: 7. The CDR3 spells CASSADLAGETDTQYF. In DNA, the CDR3 is TGTGCCAGCAGCGCCGATCTAGCGGGGGAGACAGATACGCAGTATTTT.

This clone appeared once. The chain links TRBV11-2 to TRBJ1-2; D is perhaps TRBD1 (6 bases). The CDR3 runs to 15 residues. Germline CDR1 is SGHAT and CDR2 is FQNNGV. V was pared by 0 bases and J by 4 bases, with 12 bases between. The CDR3 nucleotides read TGTGCCAGCAGCTTAGAGGACAGCCCCTTCTATGGCTACACCTTC. Encoded protein: CASSLEDSPFYGYTF.

The chain carries TRBV4-1 and TRBJ2-3; 16 nucleotides match TRBD2. The CDR3 consists of 19 residues. The germline CDR1 and CDR2 sequences are MGHRA and YSYEKL. J gave up 0 bases and V 3 bases, and 6 bases lay outside the gene matches. The DNA of the CDR3 is TGCGCCAGCAGCCACCCGGGACTAGCGGGGGGGCCCAGCACAGATACGCAGTATTTT. As protein: CASSHPGLAGGPSTDTQYF.

The chain recombines TRBV27 with TRBJ2-7; D call uncertain. V was trimmed by 5 bases and J by 4 bases, leaving 15 bases between them. CDR3 length equals 14 residues. CDR1 MNHEY and CDR2 SMNVEV come from the germline V gene (reference sequence). The CDR3 sequence: CASSIGFHTYEQYF. The DNA of the CDR3 is TGTGCCAGCAGTATAGGGTTTCATACTTACGAGCAGTACTTC.

This sequence joins TRBV5-4 and TRBJ2-1, with TRBD2 as a possible D gene (6 bases). Deletions cut 3 bases from V and 0 bases from J, with 10 bases between. This CDR3 contains 15 residues. The germline gives CDR1 SGHNT, CDR2 YYREEE (reference sequence). The CDR3 DNA reads TGTGCCAGCAGCTCGCGGGATAGCTCCTACAATGAGCAGTTCTTC. It translates to CASSSRDSSYNEQFF.

This chain connects TRBV7-9 to TRBJ1-1; 7 positions agree with TRBD1. CDR1 is SEHNR, CDR2 FQNEAQ, per germline (reference sequence). CDR3 size: 18 residues. V shed 3 bases and J 0 bases; nucleotides not matched to a gene: 13. CDR3 nucleotide sequence: TGTGCCAGCAGCTTGAAAACCCTAGGGGGCGGGATGAACACTGAAGCTTTCTTT. It specifies CASSLKTLGGGMNTEAFF.

The chain carries TRBV5-7 and TRBJ1-2; no clear D. TRBV5-7 is an ORF, and what it does is uncertain. This CDR3 comprises 13 residues. With 0 bases removed from V and 11 bases from J, the gap between germline ends came to 14 bases. The CDR3 loop reads CASSLDIGRGYTF. The CDR3 DNA reads TGTGCCAGCAGCTTGGACATTGGAAGAGGTTACACCTTC.

This sequence joins TRBV15 and TRBJ2-5, with D hard to call. Germline CDR1 LNHNV, CDR2 YYDKDF (reference sequence). Deletions cut 4 bases from V and 7 bases from J, with 16 bases between. CDR3 size: 14 residues. As DNA, the CDR3 is TGTGCCACCAGCAAAGTGCGAGGCCCCGGGACCCAGTACTTC. Amino acids: CATSKVRGPGTQYF.

The V call is TRBV23-1, the J call TRBJ2-7, with D perhaps matching TRBD1 (6 bases). TRBV23-1 qualifies as an ORF whose function is uncertain. Trimming pared 7 bases from V and 3 bases from J, leaving 13 bases between. The CDR3 loop spans 13 amino acids. CDR3 bases: TGCGCCAGCAAAGAGGGGGTTGTCTACGAGCAGTACTTC. It specifies CASKEGVVYEQYF.

V gene TRBV11-3 combines with J gene TRBJ2-1; 7 positions match TRBD2. The J segment lost 6 bases and the V segment lost 0 bases, leaving 8 bases of the junction unmatched. Per germline, CDR1 SGHNT and CDR2 YENEEA. The CDR3 is 16 residues long. The CDR3 reads CASSLEGSSGGNEQFF. CDR3 DNA: TGTGCCAGCAGCTTAGAGGGTTCTAGCGGTGGCAATGAGCAGTTCTTC.

V and J are TRBV12-5 and TRBJ1-1; D is ambiguous. This CDR3 has 12 amino acids. With 10 bases removed from V and 1 base from J, the gap between germline ends came to 10 bases. CDR1 is LGHNT, CDR2 FRNRAP, per germline. CDR3 bases: TGTGCTACCAGTCGGGGGAACACTGAAGCTTTCTTT. This sequence encodes CATSRGNTEAFF.

This clone occurred once. The sample contains more than one DNA sequence encoding this CDR3. This chain joins TRBV20-1 and TRBJ2-5; D is uncertain. V was trimmed by 6 bases and J by 5 bases, leaving 4 bases between them. The CDR3 sequence is 9 residues long. Germline CDR1 DFQATT, CDR2 SNEGSKA (reference sequence). CDR3 protein: CSAGETQYF. The CDR3, as DNA: TGCAGTGCGGGGGAGACCCAGTACTTC.

This chain links TRBV23-1 with TRBJ2-7, with TRBD1 identical over 8 bases. TRBV23-1 is an open reading frame whose function is uncertain. The trim removed 0 bases at V and 0 bases at J, leaving 4 bases unmatched. This CDR3 has 16 residues. The CDR3 DNA reads as TGCGCCAGCAGTCAATCGGGACAGGTTTGCTCCTACGAGCAGTACTTC. This encodes CASSQSGQVCSYEQYF.

The gene calls are TRBV28 and TRBJ1-3, with TRBD1 matching 7 bases. The CDR3 consists of 20 residues. Germline V gene sequence: CDR1 MDHEN, CDR2 SYDVKM. V was pared by 6 bases and J by 0 bases, with 20 bases of the junction left unmatched. The CDR3 reads CASSALNTLTTGNSGNTIYF. CDR3 DNA: TGTGCCAGCAGCGCGCTCAATACCCTTACGACAGGGAACTCTGGAAACACCATATATTTT.

This clone has a single count. The chain couples TRBV6-6 to TRBJ2-5; D is perhaps TRBD2 (5 bases). With the DNA end fitting TRBJ2-7 better, the J assignment may be wrong. The CDR3 extends over 15 amino acids. Germline V gene lookup returns CDR1 MNHNY and CDR2 SVGAGI (reference sequence). DNA of the CDR3: TGTGCCAGCTCCATGCGGGTCCGTGAGAGGTACGAGCAGTACTTC. Amino acids: CASSMRVRERYEQYF.

The J gene is TRBJ2-5, the V gene TRBV4-3, with TRBD2 matching over 8 bases. The CDR3 length is 15 residues. With V trimmed by 0 bases and J by 2 bases, 2 bases remained unmatched. Per the germline V gene, CDR1 is LGHNA and CDR2 is YSLEER. The CDR3 protein is CASSQDGTRQETQYF. The DNA for the CDR3 is TGCGCCAGCAGCCAAGATGGGACTAGGCAAGAGACCCAGTACTTC.

This rearrangement joins TRBV11-2 to TRBJ2-7, with D unclear. Germline CDR1 SGHAT, CDR2 FQNNGV. Deletions cut 0 bases from V and 2 bases from J, with 8 bases between. The CDR3 totals 14 residues. The CDR3 loop reads CASSLEVTAYEQYF. CDR3 coding DNA: TGTGCCAGCAGCTTAGAGGTGACTGCCTACGAGCAGTACTTC.

The chain has TRBV11-2 and TRBJ1-1; D is ambiguous. Germline values: CDR1 SGHAT, CDR2 FQNNGV. The CDR3 is made up of 13 amino acids. The V end was cut by 0 bases, the J end by 5 bases, with 7 bases between. CDR3 bases: TGTGCCAGCAGCTTAGAGGTTTGGACTGAAGCTTTCTTT. Translating gives CASSLEVWTEAFF.

CDR3 amino acids: CASSQAGQVANGYTF. In DNA form, the CDR3 reads TGCGCCAGCAGCCAAGCGGGACAGGTGGCCAATGGCTACACCTTC. This chain connects TRBV4-1 to TRBJ1-2; 8 bases agree with TRBD1. The CDR3 length is 15 residues. Germline V gene lookup returns CDR1 MGHRA and CDR2 YSYEKL. The V and J ends lost 1 base and 6 bases, in that order; junction bases with no gene match: 7.

The gene calls are TRBV27 and TRBJ2-1, with a tentative D call TRBD2 (7 bases). The length of the CDR3 is 14 residues. The germline V and J ends were trimmed by 6 bases and 9 bases, with 18 bases remaining between them. Germline values: CDR1 MNHEY, CDR2 SMNVEV (reference sequence). The CDR3 DNA reads TGTGCCAGCAGGGGTAAGGGGGGGCTAGTTGAGCAGTTCTTC. This codes for CASRGKGGLVEQFF.

The CDR3: CASSLDSSGVYNEQFF. DNA of the CDR3: TGTGCCAGCAGCTTAGATAGTAGCGGGGTCTACAATGAGCAGTTCTTC. The V gene is TRBV7-9, the J gene TRBJ2-1, with TRBD2 identical over 8 bases. V trimming: 1 base; J trimming: 3 bases; junction bases outside the gene matches: 5. This CDR3 region has 16 residues. Germline V gene lookup returns CDR1 SEHNR and CDR2 FQNEAQ (reference sequence).